The subject of this entry is one T cell receptor beta chain. What it recognizes is unknown. Profiled with immunoSEQ multiplex PCR; TCRdb holds only in-frame clones, not every one. The table has some 3,500 clones, approximately 24% seen once. This CDR3 comprises 14 residues. Unmatched junction bases numbered 8, after V lost 2 bases and J lost 9 bases. Germline CDR1 MGHRA, CDR2 YSYEKL. These data come from a study of sequential checkpoint blockade in melanoma. About the research overall: Patients were randomized 1:1 to nivolumab-then-ipilimumab or ipilimumab-then-nivolumab first-line. After both sequences, patients received maintenance nivolumab. Over 20 patients had matched tumor biopsies before treatment and at week 13 after nivolumab or ipilimumab alone. Study observations and caveats: PD-L1 staining and CD8+ counts, not mutational load, tracked tumor T-cell clonality.

Specified treatment: randomized to nivolumab then ipilimumab (arm A) or the reverse (arm B). Sequenced here: tumor tissue (inferred from file names), sampled from a patient given nivolumab and ipilimumab in sequence. The chain is built from TRBV4-1 and TRBJ1-2; 8 bases fit TRBD1. The receptor comes from a human donor with melanoma. The CDR3 DNA sequence: TGCGCCAGCAGCCAAACAGGGGGGTACAAGCGCTACACCTTC. Its translation: CASSQTGGYKRYTF.